The 32 T cell receptor beta chains below all came from one sample that was sequenced in a study of long-term antiretroviral therapy in people with HIV. immunoSEQ v3.0 was run at survey level. This table comes from immunoSEQ multiplex PCR, and its TCRdb copy is limited to in-frame clones, with some not included. The table lists 23,000 or so clones, 76% of them singletons, with around 5% in the top ten. Sequencing used unsorted PBMCs, obtained 0.5 years after starting antiretroviral therapy. Receptor source: a woman in her thirties or forties with HIV.

This clone showed up just a few times. The J gene is TRBJ2-7, the V gene TRBV5-1; D is unclear. Trimming pared 0 bases from V and 0 bases from J, leaving 10 bases between. This CDR3 spans 15 amino acids. The germline gives CDR1 SGHRS, CDR2 YFSETQ. CDR3 amino acids: CASSLEGRSSYEQYF. In nucleotides, the CDR3 is TGCGCCAGCAGCTTGGAGGGCCGAAGCTCCTACGAGCAGTACTTC.

The chain links TRBV9 to TRBJ2-7, with D uncertain. The CDR3 spans 13 residues. Deletions cut 4 bases from V and 3 bases from J, with 11 bases between. CDR1 is SGDLS, CDR2 YYNGEE, per germline. The CDR3 nucleotides read TGTGCCAGCAGCCCTAGGGTGGGCTACGAGCAGTACTTC. Translated, it gives CASSPRVGYEQYF.

The chain joins TRBV9 to TRBJ2-2; TRBD2 might be the D (7 bases). The CDR3 is made up of 18 amino acids. The V gene lost 4 bases and the J gene lost 0 bases, with 19 bases spanning the gap. Germline values: CDR1 SGDLS, CDR2 YYNGEE. In nucleotides, the CDR3 is TGTGCCAGCAGCCCGGAGGTTCGGGGGGCCCCGAACACCGGGGAGCTGTTTTTT. Its translation: CASSPEVRGAPNTGELFF.

As for this clone: A read error may produce the germline difference seen at one junction end. V gene TRBV2 combines with J gene TRBJ2-5; possibly TRBD2 for D (6 bases). Germline-derived CDR1 and CDR2 are SNHLY and FYNNEI. This CDR3 comprises 13 residues. In DNA form, the CDR3 reads TGTGCCAGCCTAAACCGGGACTCCTCCATTTTGGACTTC. This codes for CASLNRDSSILDF.

The chain recombines TRBV21-1 with TRBJ1-6; the table's D call of TRBD1 was not tested on the DNA. TRBV21-1 is a pseudogene locus. The length of the CDR3 is 14 residues. The CDR3 is CASGKTGYNSPLHF. CDR3 coding DNA: TGTGCCAGCGGCAAGACAGGATATAATTCACCCCTCCACTTT.

This clone has just one count. The chain employs TRBV2 and TRBJ2-2, with D hard to call. CDR3 length equals 13 residues. CDR1 is SNHLY, CDR2 FYNNEI, per germline. Deletions cut 7 bases from V and 7 bases from J, with 13 bases between. The CDR3: CASKASENGELFF. CDR3 sequence (DNA): TGTGCCAGCAAGGCCAGTGAAAACGGGGAGCTGTTTTTT. The full variable domain, its missing parts supplied by reference TRBV2 and TRBJ2-2, is EPEVTQTPSHQVTQMGQEVILRCVPISNHLYFYWYRQILGQKVEFLVSFYNNEISEKSEIFDDQFSVERPDGSNFTLKIRSTKLEDSAMYFCASKASENGELFFGEGSRLTVL.

This clone was counted once. The chain is built from TRBV5-1 and TRBJ1-1, with D hard to call. V gave up 5 bases and J gave up 2 bases, with 10 bases separating them. The CDR3 covers 13 residues. Germline values: CDR1 SGHRS, CDR2 YFSETQ. CDR3 region: CASSSQSNTEAFF. DNA of the CDR3: TGCGCCAGCAGTTCGCAGTCCAACACTGAAGCTTTCTTT.

CDR3: CASSQARGDYGYTF. CDR3 sequence (DNA): TGCGCCAGCAGCCAAGCCAGGGGCGACTATGGCTACACCTTC. The chain has TRBV4-3 and TRBJ1-2; tentatively, D is TRBD1 (6 bases). This CDR3 spans 14 amino acids. Germline CDR1 reads LGHNA; CDR2 reads YSLEER. V lost 1 base to trimming and J lost 3 bases, with 9 bases between them.

The rearrangement links TRBV28 to TRBJ2-7; D remains ambiguous. CDR1 and CDR2 (germline): MDHEN, SYDVKM. Between the trimmed V and J ends, which lost 4 bases and 2 bases, there was a span of 12 bases. CDR3 length: 14 amino acids. Here the CDR3 reads CASSYRVRPYEQYF. The CDR3, as DNA: TGTGCCAGCAGTTATCGGGTTCGGCCCTACGAGCAGTACTTC.

Of note for this clone: Other DNA sequences within the sample encode an identical CDR3. The chain has TRBV5-1 and TRBJ1-6; no clear D. Trimming cost V 8 bases and J 8 bases, with 17 bases left between them. CDR3 length: 14 residues. Germline CDR1 SGHRS, CDR2 YFSETQ. CDR3 nucleotides: TGCGCCAGTAGCCTAGGAATGTGGGATTCACCCCTCCACTTT. The encoded protein is CASSLGMWDSPLHF.

This chain connects TRBV6-1 to TRBJ1-2; 11 bases are a match to TRBD1. The CDR3 runs 16 residues. Per germline, CDR1 MNHNS and CDR2 SASEGT. V gave up 4 bases and J gave up 2 bases; unmatched junction bases: 6. The CDR3 DNA is TGTGCCAGCAGTGCCGAGGGACAGGGGGGGAACTATGGCTACACCTTC. Protein: CASSAEGQGGNYGYTF.

V gene TRBV28 combines with J gene TRBJ1-2, with 11 bases fitting TRBD1. V shed 11 bases and J 4 bases; nucleotides not matched to a gene: 6. Per germline, CDR1 MDHEN and CDR2 SYDVKM. The CDR3 is 13 amino acids. The CDR3 reads CACSGTGGYGYTF. The CDR3 bases are TGTGCCTGTTCCGGGACAGGGGGCTATGGCTACACCTTC.

The V call is TRBV13, the J call TRBJ2-7; D might be TRBD1 (6 bases). CDR1 is PRHDT, CDR2 FYEKMQ, per germline (reference sequence). CDR3 length: 14 amino acids. V was clipped by 5 bases and J by 2 bases, with 13 bases between them. In DNA, the CDR3 is TGTGCCAGCAGCACCGGACAGTTCGCCTACGAGCAGTACTTC. It yields the protein CASSTGQFAYEQYF.

The rearrangement uses TRBV2 and TRBJ2-3; no reliable D call. The CDR3 is 12 residues long. V was clipped by 7 bases and J by 5 bases, with 10 bases between them. Germline V CDR1 and CDR2: SNHLY, FYNNEI. The CDR3 nucleotides are TGTGCCAGCACGGGCCACGGAGATACGCAGTATTTT. This translates into CASTGHGDTQYF.

The rearrangement links TRBV5-1 to TRBJ1-1; TRBD1 matches 7 bases. After removal of 1 base from V and 6 bases from J, the junction contained 6 bases not matched to a gene. Germline V gives CDR1 SGHRS, CDR2 YFSETQ. The CDR3 is made up of 14 amino acids. The CDR3 sequence: CASSLTGAPPEAFF. The DNA of the CDR3 is TGCGCCAGCAGCTTGACAGGGGCTCCTCCTGAAGCTTTCTTT.

This chain links TRBV7-2 with TRBJ1-3; the D is unclear. Trimming removed 1 base at V and 0 bases at J, with 10 bases between. CDR3 length: 16 amino acids. CDR1 and CDR2 from the germline V gene are SGHTA and FQGNSA. The CDR3 reads CASSLGPELSGNTIYF. For the CDR3, the DNA is TGTGCCAGCAGCTTAGGGCCCGAACTCTCTGGAAACACCATATATTTT. Variable domain in full (rest from reference TRBV7-2 and TRBJ1-3): GAGVSQSPSNKVTEKGKDVELRCDPISGHTALYWYRQSLGQGLEFLIYFQGNSAPDKSGLPSDRFSAERTGGSVSTLTIQRTQQEDSAVYLCASSLGPELSGNTIYFGEGSWLTVV.

V and J are TRBV14 and TRBJ2-3, with D perhaps TRBD2 (5 bases). Trimming took 5 bases from V and 6 from J, leaving 15 bases between them. From germline, CDR1 is SGHDN and CDR2 FVKESK. This CDR3 is built from 14 residues. The CDR3 reads CASSLGLSADTQYF. The CDR3 DNA sequence: TGTGCCAGCAGCTTAGGACTGTCTGCGGATACGCAGTATTTT.

This chain links TRBV27 with TRBJ2-5; 12 positions agree with TRBD2. V was pared by 2 bases and J by 0 bases, with 7 bases of the junction left unmatched. The germline V gene encodes CDR1 MNHEY and CDR2 SMNVEV (reference sequence). CDR3 length equals 18 residues. This chain's CDR3 is CASSLKLAGGPYQETQYF. The CDR3 DNA follows: TGTGCCAGCAGTTTAAAACTAGCGGGGGGACCGTACCAAGAGACCCAGTACTTC.

The J gene is TRBJ2-5, the V gene TRBV29-1; D could derive from TRBD1 or TRBD2 (7 bases each). Between the trimmed V and J ends, which lost 3 bases and 5 bases, there was a span of 16 bases. Germline V CDR1 and CDR2: SQVTM, ANQGSEA. The CDR3 runs to 14 residues. For the CDR3, the DNA is TGCAGCGTTGATGACGGGCAGGGGGGGGAGACCCAGTACTTC. It specifies CSVDDGQGGETQYF.

This chain links TRBV4-1 with TRBJ1-1; D remains ambiguous. CDR1 is MGHRA, CDR2 YSYEKL, per germline. The CDR3 loop spans 18 amino acids. Trimming shortened V by 1 base and J by 4 bases, and 22 bases separated the two germline ends. CDR3 sequence (DNA): TGCGCCAGCAGCCAAGCCATCCGGCGAGTCTCCAGAGTCACTGAAGCTTTCTTT. This sequence encodes CASSQAIRRVSRVTEAFF.

CDR3 region: CSVEGTHNEQFF. The DNA for the CDR3 is TGCAGCGTTGAAGGGACTCACAATGAGCAGTTCTTC. The rearrangement links TRBV29-1 to TRBJ2-1, with TRBD2 as a possible D gene (5 bases). This CDR3 is 12 amino acids long. Per the germline V gene, CDR1 is SQVTM and CDR2 is ANQGSEA. V lost 1 base to trimming and J lost 5 bases, with 6 bases between them.

V and J are TRBV28 and TRBJ1-6; TRBD1 is a possible D gene (6 bases). Germline CDR1 MDHEN, CDR2 SYDVKM. V lost 2 bases and J lost 8, with 22 bases in between. CDR3 size: 18 residues. CDR3 sequence (DNA): TGTGCCAGCAGTTTAAGCCAGGGGTTCGGGTCTATCGATTCACCCCTCCACTTT. Translating it yields CASSLSQGFGSIDSPLHF.

This chain joins TRBV5-1 and TRBJ1-1, with D hard to call. CDR3 length: 13 amino acids. Trimming cost V 2 bases and J 4 bases, with 9 bases left between them. Germline loops: CDR1 SGHRS, CDR2 YFSETQ. The DNA for the CDR3 is TGCGCCAGCAGCTTAGGAGGGCCCACTGAAGCTTTCTTT. Protein sequence: CASSLGGPTEAFF. The whole variable domain, remainder taken from reference TRBV5-1 and TRBJ1-1, is KAGVTQTPRYLIKTRGQQVTLSCSPISGHRSVSWYQQTPGQGLQFLFEYFSETQRNKGNFPGRFSGRQFSNSRSEMNVSTLELGDSALYLCASSLGGPTEAFFGQGTRLTVV.

This rearrangement joins TRBV10-2 to TRBJ2-1, with 14 bases lining up with TRBD2. Germline V lookup: CDR1 WSHSY, CDR2 SAAADI. This CDR3 contains 16 residues. J lost 6 bases, V lost 6 bases, and 7 bases had no gene match. CDR3 DNA: TGCGCCAGCAGCTATACGGGGACTAGCGGGGGCAATGAGCAGTTCTTC. Translating gives CASSYTGTSGGNEQFF.

J is TRBJ2-5 and V is TRBV4-1, with no clear D. V lost 4 bases and J lost 4, with 16 bases in between. The CDR3 length is 15 residues. The germline V gene encodes CDR1 MGHRA and CDR2 YSYEKL. This CDR3 is CASSPGTERRETQYF. In DNA form, the CDR3 reads TGCGCCAGCAGCCCTGGAACAGAGCGACGAGAGACCCAGTACTTC.

The J gene is TRBJ2-4, the V gene TRBV5-4; D might be TRBD2 (6 bases). The CDR3 spans 16 residues. Trimming pared 0 bases from V and 3 bases from J, leaving 13 bases between. CDR1 and CDR2 (germline): SGHNT, YYREEE (reference sequence). The CDR3 DNA reads TGTGCCAGCAGCTTGGGAATCGGTAGCGGCAAAAACATTCAGTACTTC. Translated: CASSLGIGSGKNIQYF.

This clone was recorded only once. The chain uses TRBV6-1 and TRBJ1-4; 9 nucleotides agree with TRBD1. Germline V lookup: CDR1 MNHNS, CDR2 SASEGT. V gave up 2 bases and J gave up 8 bases; unmatched junction bases: 9. The CDR3 has 16 amino acids. Written as DNA, the CDR3 is TGTGCCAGCAGTGAACCCGGGACAGGGCCTGTCGAAAAACTGTTTTTT. Translated: CASSEPGTGPVEKLFF.

V gene TRBV30 combines with J gene TRBJ2-1; D is ambiguous. The germline V gene has CDR1 GTSNPN and CDR2 SVGIG (reference sequence). The germline V and J ends were trimmed by 4 bases and 5 bases, with 9 bases remaining between them. This CDR3 comprises 12 residues. The DNA for the CDR3 is TGTGCCTGGATCGGGCGGCACAATGAGCAGTTCTTC. This codes for CAWIGRHNEQFF. Using reference TRBV30 and TRBJ2-1 for the parts outside the CDR3, the full variable domain is SQTIHQWPATLVQPVGSPLSLECTVEGTSNPNLYWYRQAAGRGLQLLFYSVGIGQISSEVPQNLSASRPQDRQFILSSKKLLLSDSGFYLCAWIGRHNEQFFGPGTRLTVL.

J is TRBJ1-1 and V is TRBV4-1; TRBD1 is a possible D gene (5 bases). V lost 4 bases and J lost 1, with 13 bases in between. Germline values: CDR1 MGHRA, CDR2 YSYEKL. The CDR3 spans 15 residues. The CDR3 sequence is CASSPRGTSNTEAFF. CDR3 coding DNA: TGCGCCAGCAGCCCTCGAGGGACTTCGAACACTGAAGCTTTCTTT.

The chain couples TRBV7-2 to TRBJ2-3, with 8 positions matching TRBD2. The CDR3 sequence is 16 residues long. The trim removed 3 bases at V and 3 bases at J, leaving 8 bases unmatched. From germline, CDR1 is SGHTA and CDR2 FQGNSA. CDR3 protein: CASSLAGLVRTDTQYF. The CDR3 DNA follows: TGTGCCAGCAGCTTGGCGGGACTAGTTCGGACAGATACGCAGTATTTT.

V gene TRBV28 combines with J gene TRBJ1-5; possible D gene TRBD1, 5 bases. V lost 6 bases, J lost 7 bases, and 16 bases lay in between. Germline CDR1 is MDHEN and CDR2 is SYDVKM. This CDR3 is built from 14 residues. The CDR3 coding sequence is TGTGCCAGCAGATCACCGGGGGAGGAGCAGCCCCAGCATTTT. It is translated as CASRSPGEEQPQHF.

In its sample, this clone was seen a few times. V gene TRBV7-3 combines with J gene TRBJ1-6, with D perhaps TRBD1 (5 bases). The CDR3 consists of 16 residues. Germline V lookup: CDR1 SGHTA, CDR2 FQGTGA. V dropped 1 base and J dropped 7 bases, with 14 bases sitting between them. The CDR3 protein is CASSLNPRGSNSPLHF. The CDR3 region has the DNA TGTGCCAGCAGCTTAAATCCCCGGGGGTCCAATTCACCCCTCCACTTT. The full variable domain, its missing parts supplied by reference TRBV7-3 and TRBJ1-6, is GAGVSQTPSNKVTEKGKYVELRCDPISGHTALYWYRQSLGQGPEFLIYFQGTGAADDSGLPNDRFFAVRPEGSVSTLKIQRTERGDSAVYLCASSLNPRGSNSPLHFGNGTRLTVT.